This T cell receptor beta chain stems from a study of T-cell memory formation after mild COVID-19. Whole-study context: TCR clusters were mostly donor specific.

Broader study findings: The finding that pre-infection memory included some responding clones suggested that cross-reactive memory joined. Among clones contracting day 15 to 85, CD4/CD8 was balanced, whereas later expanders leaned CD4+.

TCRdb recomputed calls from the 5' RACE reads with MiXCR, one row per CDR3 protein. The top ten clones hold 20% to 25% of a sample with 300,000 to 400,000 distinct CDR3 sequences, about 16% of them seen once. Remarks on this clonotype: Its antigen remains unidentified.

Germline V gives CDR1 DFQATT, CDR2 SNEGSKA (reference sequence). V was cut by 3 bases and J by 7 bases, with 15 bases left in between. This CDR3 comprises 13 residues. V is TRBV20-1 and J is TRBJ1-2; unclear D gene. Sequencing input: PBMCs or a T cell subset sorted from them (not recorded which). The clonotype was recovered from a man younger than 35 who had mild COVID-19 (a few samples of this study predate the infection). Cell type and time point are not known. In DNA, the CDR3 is TGCAGTGCTAGTTGGGGTAGGGTTGGTGGCTACACCTTC. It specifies CSASWGRVGGYTF.